This entry lists 28 T cell receptor beta chains sequenced from one sample in a study of OX40 agonist ivuxolimab in advanced cancers. Data came from immunoSEQ multiplex PCR; TCRdb stores just in-frame clones and leaves some out. The sample records more than 45,000 clones, roughly 83% being singletons. The material sequenced was CD4+ or CD8+ T cells sorted from blood, taken in a trial of the OX40 agonist ivuxolimab. The receptors were sampled from an adult with an advanced solid tumor such as melanoma, head and neck, liver or kidney cancer.

The chain uses TRBV5-1 and TRBJ2-7, with D hard to call. There are 16 residues in the CDR3. Germline V gene lookup returns CDR1 SGHRS and CDR2 YFSETQ. The V and J ends lost 0 bases and 0 bases respectively, with 13 bases between them. The CDR3 DNA is TGCGCCAGCAGCTTGGTTTCTTGGGATGGCTCCTACGAGCAGTACTTC. Protein: CASSLVSWDGSYEQYF.

The CDR3 DNA sequence: TGTGCCTGGAGCTGGCCCGGGGAGCTGTTTTTT. Protein sequence: CAWSWPGELFF. The genes are TRBV30 and TRBJ2-2; no reliable D call. V lost 3 bases and J 6 bases, leaving 5 bases between the germline ends. The CDR3 sequence is 11 residues long. Germline V gives CDR1 GTSNPN, CDR2 SVGIG (reference sequence).

CDR3 sequence: CASTPPTSGTDTGELFF. CDR3 sequence (DNA): TGTGCCAGTACCCCCCCGACTAGCGGGACAGACACCGGGGAGCTGTTTTTT. This chain links TRBV19 with TRBJ2-2; 11 bases line up with TRBD2. Germline V gene data show CDR1 as LNHDA and CDR2 as SQIVND (reference sequence). This CDR3 has 17 amino acids. J gave up 3 bases and V 7 bases, and 10 bases lay outside the gene matches.

This clone has a handful of counts. The rearrangement links TRBV25-1 to TRBJ2-5; 8 positions agree with TRBD2. This CDR3 has 14 residues. The V segment lost 4 bases and the J segment 4 bases; nucleotides outside the gene matches: 5. Germline V gives CDR1 MGHDK, CDR2 SYGVNS. CDR3 coding DNA: TGTGCCAGCAGTGTGAGCGGGGGCTCAGAGACCCAGTACTTC. This translates into CASSVSGGSETQYF.

This clone was seen a handful of times. This chain uses TRBV4-1 with TRBJ1-5; no reliable D call. CDR3 length equals 16 residues. Germline V gene sequence: CDR1 MGHRA, CDR2 YSYEKL. V lost 0 bases to trimming and J lost 1 base, with 10 bases between them. The CDR3 sequence: CASSQDQAGSNQPQHF. The CDR3 bases are TGCGCCAGCAGCCAAGATCAAGCCGGGAGCAATCAGCCCCAGCATTTT.

This clone was counted only a few times. This rearrangement joins TRBV4-3 to TRBJ2-6; D is unclear. Trimming took 0 bases from V and 0 from J, leaving 12 bases between them. Germline V lookup: CDR1 LGHNA, CDR2 YSLEER. The CDR3 totals 18 residues. This CDR3 reads CASSQDFPVPSGANVLTF. The CDR3 bases are TGCGCCAGCAGCCAAGATTTCCCGGTCCCCTCTGGGGCCAACGTCCTGACTTTC.

This chain links TRBV11-3 with TRBJ2-3; 8 bases fit TRBD2. Losses at the gene ends were 1 base for V and 10 bases for J; bases not matched to a gene: 4. The germline gives CDR1 SGHNT, CDR2 YENEEA. This CDR3 has 13 residues. The DNA of the CDR3 is TGTGCCAGCAGCTTAGCGGGAGGGCTCTCGCAGTATTTT. Translated, it gives CASSLAGGLSQYF.

V gene TRBV6-4 combines with J gene TRBJ1-1; D is undetermined. The CDR3 is made up of 14 amino acids. The V end was cut by 9 bases, the J end by 1 base, with 15 bases between. Germline V gene sequence: CDR1 MRHNA, CDR2 SNTAGT. The DNA of the CDR3 is TGTGCCAGTCGGCAAATCTGGGGGAACACTGAAGCTTTCTTT. This sequence encodes CASRQIWGNTEAFF.

This clone came up once. The V call is TRBV5-1, the J call TRBJ2-7, with D perhaps assigned TRBD1 or TRBD2 (5 bases each). This CDR3 spans 15 amino acids. Germline V gene lookup returns CDR1 SGHRS and CDR2 YFSETQ. Trimming cost V 8 bases and J 6 bases, with 24 bases left between them. The chain's CDR3 is CASYTGTESRCEQYF. The CDR3, as DNA: TGCGCCAGTTACACTGGGACGGAATCGAGGTGCGAGCAGTACTTC.

The V call is TRBV19, the J call TRBJ1-6; 8 positions match TRBD1. This CDR3 is 13 amino acids long. Germline V CDR1 and CDR2: LNHDA, SQIVND (reference sequence). With V trimmed by 3 bases and J by 9 bases, 1 base remained unmatched. In DNA, the CDR3 is TGTGCCAGTAGTATGGACAGGGCTTCACCCCTCCACTTT. It yields the protein CASSMDRASPLHF.

The rearrangement joins TRBV7-8 to TRBJ2-1; TRBD1 agrees at 10 bases. Germline loops: CDR1 SGHVS, CDR2 FQNEAQ. The J segment lost 7 bases and the V segment lost 5 bases, leaving 5 bases of the junction unmatched. The CDR3 has 14 amino acids. The CDR3: CASSPWDRGNEQFF. The DNA of the CDR3 is TGTGCCAGCAGCCCATGGGACAGGGGTAATGAGCAGTTCTTC.

In this sample, this clone turned up once. The rearrangement joins TRBV6-1 to TRBJ2-2, with unresolved D. Trimming removed 5 bases from V and 6 bases from J, with 10 bases in between. The CDR3 sequence is 13 residues long. Germline V lookup: CDR1 MNHNS, CDR2 SASEGT. This CDR3 reads CASSPNSAGELFF. CDR3 DNA sequence: TGTGCCAGCAGTCCTAACAGCGCCGGGGAGCTGTTTTTT.

About this clone: The junction and the germline gene differ at one end; a read error may be behind it. The V and J genes are TRBV7-7 and TRBJ2-2; TRBD2 matches 11 bases. Germline loops: CDR1 SSHAT, CDR2 FNYEAQ (reference sequence). The CDR3 is 17 residues long. CDR3 in DNA: TGTGCTAGCAGCTACCGACTAGCGGGACTCGACACCGGGGAGCTGTTTTTT. Translation: CASSYRLAGLDTGELFF. The whole variable domain, remainder taken from reference TRBV7-7 and TRBJ2-2, is GAGVSQSPRYKVTKRGQDVTLRCDPISSHATLYWYQQALGQGPEFLTYFNYEAQPDKSGLPSDRFSAERPEGSISTLTIQRTEQRDSAMYRCASSYRLAGLDTGELFFGEGSRLTVL.

The V gene is TRBV15, the J gene TRBJ1-5, with 7 bases lining up with TRBD1. The CDR3 consists of 17 residues. Germline CDR1 LNHNV, CDR2 YYDKDF (reference sequence). The V and J ends lost 5 bases and 3 bases, in that order; junction bases with no gene match: 13. CDR3 sequence (DNA): TGTGCCACCAGCCCTCCCAGGGGGGGGATATTCAATCAGCCCCAGCATTTT. This sequence encodes CATSPPRGGIFNQPQHF.

This chain connects TRBV10-3 to TRBJ1-4; 9 nucleotides align to TRBD1. The CDR3 consists of 16 residues. Germline loops: CDR1 ENHRY, CDR2 SYGVKD. Unmatched junction bases numbered 9, after V lost 2 bases and J lost 8 bases. This CDR3 is CAISETNRGQGEKLFF. Written as DNA, the CDR3 is TGTGCCATCAGTGAGACCAACAGGGGGCAAGGAGAAAAACTGTTTTTT.

The V and J genes are TRBV18 and TRBJ2-3, with TRBD2 as a possible D gene (6 bases). Germline V lookup: CDR1 KGHSH, CDR2 LQKENI. V lost 3 bases, J lost 5 bases, and 12 bases lay in between. This CDR3 contains 14 residues. The CDR3 DNA reads TGTGCCAGCTCACCCAGACTAGTTGGAGATACGCAGTATTTT. It translates to CASSPRLVGDTQYF.

This rearrangement joins TRBV5-4 to TRBJ1-6; possible D gene TRBD1, 6 bases. From germline, CDR1 is SGHNT and CDR2 YYREEE (reference sequence). V was trimmed by 0 bases and J by 15 bases, leaving 13 bases between them. This CDR3 comprises 13 residues. The CDR3 loop reads CASSLAVGQNLHF. The CDR3 DNA is TGTGCCAGCAGCTTGGCCGTTGGACAGAACCTCCACTTT. The full variable domain, its missing parts supplied by reference TRBV5-4 and TRBJ1-6, is ETGVTQSPTHLIKTRGQQVTLRCSSQSGHNTVSWYQQALGQGPQFIFQYYREEENGRGNFPPRFSGLQFPNYSSELNVNALELDDSALYLCASSLAVGQNLHFGNGTRLTVT.

The chain is built from TRBV30 and TRBJ2-7; perhaps TRBD1 as D (5 bases). CDR1 GTSNPN and CDR2 SVGIG come from the germline V gene (reference sequence). The CDR3 length is 12 residues. V was trimmed by 3 bases and J by 2 bases, leaving 8 bases between them. CDR3 nucleotide sequence: TGTGCCTGGAGCGAACAGGCCTACGAGCAGTACTTC. It yields the protein CAWSEQAYEQYF.

The chain recombines TRBV10-3 with TRBJ2-1, with no clear D. Per germline, CDR1 ENHRY and CDR2 SYGVKD. V was clipped by 0 bases and J by 6 bases, with 12 bases between them. The CDR3 has 15 residues. The CDR3 DNA reads TGTGCCATCAGTGAGTCGAGGTCTCAGGTCAATGAGCAGTTCTTC. Encoded protein: CAISESRSQVNEQFF.

Only a few counts were recorded for this clone. The chain joins TRBV9 to TRBJ2-3; D gene unclear. Germline loops: CDR1 SGDLS, CDR2 YYNGEE. Trimming removed 2 bases at V and 1 base at J, with 8 bases between. The CDR3 is made up of 14 amino acids. The CDR3 loop is CASSVRYRTDTQYF. The CDR3 nucleotides are TGTGCCAGCAGCGTGCGATACCGCACAGATACGCAGTATTTT.

The CDR3 here is CASSDAGGTDTQYF. CDR3 bases: TGTGCCAGCAGTGACGCGGGGGGCACAGATACGCAGTATTTT. The gene calls are TRBV6-6 and TRBJ2-3, with 7 bases fitting TRBD2. Trimming at V came to 5 bases and at J to 1 base, leaving 3 bases not matched to a gene. The length of the CDR3 is 14 residues. Germline V gene sequence: CDR1 MNHNY, CDR2 SVGAGI (reference sequence).

This rearrangement joins TRBV5-6 to TRBJ2-1; 8 nucleotides line up with TRBD2. The CDR3 is 15 amino acids. Germline loops: CDR1 SGHDT, CDR2 YYEEEE. The V segment lost 3 bases and the J segment 6 bases; nucleotides outside the gene matches: 8. This CDR3 reads CASSSAGAPGNEQFF. Written as DNA, the CDR3 is TGTGCCAGCAGCTCAGCGGGGGCCCCTGGCAATGAGCAGTTCTTC.

V usage is TRBV2 and J usage is TRBJ2-5; possibly TRBD2 for D (6 bases). The germline gives CDR1 SNHLY, CDR2 FYNNEI. The CDR3 contains 14 residues. Trimming shortened V by 3 bases and J by 3 bases, and 11 bases separated the two germline ends. The CDR3 sequence: CASSETSWEETQYF. CDR3 bases: TGTGCCAGCAGTGAGACTAGTTGGGAAGAGACCCAGTACTTC.

The V and J genes are TRBV10-3 and TRBJ1-2, with TRBD1 identical over 7 bases. The CDR3 contains 13 residues. From germline, CDR1 is ENHRY and CDR2 SYGVKD. With 10 bases clipped from V and 0 bases from J, the junction kept 5 bases outside the gene matches. The CDR3 coding sequence is TGTGCCACCGGACAGGAGGCTAACTATGGCTACACCTTC. Protein: CATGQEANYGYTF.

V usage is TRBV27 and J usage is TRBJ2-5, with 7 bases that match TRBD2. CDR3 length: 18 amino acids. Germline V lookup: CDR1 MNHEY, CDR2 SMNVEV (reference sequence). Unmatched junction bases numbered 17, after V lost 4 bases and J lost 3 bases. The CDR3 is CASSSGAGVLPTKETQYF. CDR3 bases: TGTGCCAGCAGTTCAGGTGCGGGGGTACTCCCTACCAAAGAGACCCAGTACTTC.

The chain uses TRBV11-2 and TRBJ2-5; D might be TRBD2 (5 bases). Trimming took 3 bases from V and 1 from J, leaving 9 bases between them. The CDR3 totals 14 residues. Germline V CDR1 and CDR2: SGHAT, FQNNGV. DNA of the CDR3: TGTGCCAGCAGCTTTCTAGCTGTCCAAGAGACCCAGTACTTC. This encodes CASSFLAVQETQYF.

J is TRBJ2-7 and V is TRBV7-6; TRBD2 matches 8 bases. The V gene's germline CDR1 is SGHVS and CDR2 FNYEAQ. This CDR3 spans 14 amino acids. The V and J ends lost 1 base and 5 bases, in that order; junction bases with no gene match: 4. The CDR3 region has the DNA TGTGCCAGCAGCTTAGACGGGAGGGGCCACGAGCAGTACTTC. Amino acid sequence: CASSLDGRGHEQYF.

The CDR3 coding sequence is TGTGCCAGCAGTTTGTCGGGGGCCTACGAGCAGTACTTC. This translates into CASSLSGAYEQYF. The rearrangement uses TRBV27 and TRBJ2-7, with D perhaps matching TRBD2 (6 bases). Trimming shortened V by 3 bases and J by 2 bases, and 8 bases separated the two germline ends. The CDR3 spans 13 residues. Per germline, CDR1 MNHEY and CDR2 SMNVEV (reference sequence).